The 15 T cell receptor beta chains given below trace back to one sample, sequenced in a study of blood T cell repertoires in COVID-19. Method: immunoSEQ multiplex PCR; TCRdb's copy keeps in-frame clones and lacks some. The sample holds 15,000 to 20,000 clones; nearly 90% are singletons and the top ten take 49%. The sequencing sample was made of peripheral blood. These receptors were collected from a human donor in a cohort sampled during active COVID-19.

This chain links TRBV7-2 with TRBJ2-3, with TRBD2 identical over 9 bases. The CDR3 spans 16 residues. Germline-derived CDR1 and CDR2 are SGHTA and FQGNSA. J lost 4 bases, V lost 2 bases, and 7 bases had no gene match. The DNA for the CDR3 is TGTGCCAGCAGCTTAAGGCGGGGGGGGCGGGCAGATACGCAGTATTTT. It specifies CASSLRRGGRADTQYF.

This clone has a single count. This sequence joins TRBV7-8 and TRBJ1-1, with unresolved D. With 4 bases removed from V and 11 bases from J, the gap between germline ends came to 11 bases. The CDR3 contains 11 residues. The V gene's germline CDR1 is SGHVS and CDR2 FQNEAQ. CDR3 nucleotides: TGTGCCAGCAGCTCGGTCGATTTGGCTTTCTTT. Translated: CASSSVDLAFF.

The chain combines TRBV19 with TRBJ2-7, with TRBD2 identical over 12 bases. Germline-derived CDR1 and CDR2 are LNHDA and SQIVND (reference sequence). The V and J ends lost 4 bases and 0 bases, in that order; junction bases with no gene match: 1. CDR3 size: 15 residues. Written as DNA, the CDR3 is TGTGCCAGTAGTAAACTAGCGGGGGGCTCCTACGAGCAGTACTTC. Protein sequence: CASSKLAGGSYEQYF.

CDR3 sequence reads: CASSHLEGAGVNTEAFF. CDR3 DNA sequence: TGTGCCAGCAGTCACTTGGAGGGGGCCGGGGTGAACACTGAAGCTTTCTTT. The chain joins TRBV4-2 to TRBJ1-1, with TRBD1 matching 7 bases. Trimming at V came to 6 bases and at J to 0 bases, leaving 13 bases not matched to a gene. Germline loops: CDR1 LGHNA, CDR2 YNFKEQ. The CDR3 sequence is 17 residues long.

The V and J genes are TRBV3-1 (or the pseudogene TRBV3-2) and TRBJ2-3; TRBD2 agrees at 9 bases. This CDR3 region has 18 residues. J lost 4 bases, V lost 3 bases, and 14 bases had no gene match. Germline V gene data show CDR1 as LGHDT and CDR2 as YNNKEL (reference sequence). The CDR3 loop is CASSQGRGGHLRADTQYF. CDR3 in DNA: TGTGCCAGCAGCCAGGGGCGGGGGGGGCATTTAAGGGCAGATACGCAGTATTTT.

This chain uses TRBV12-3 or TRBV12-4 with TRBJ1-5; D is unresolved. Deletions cut 3 bases from V and 5 bases from J, with 8 bases between. The CDR3 loop spans 13 amino acids. In DNA, the CDR3 is TGTGCCAGCAGTTTCTCGAGAGATCAGCCCCAGCATTTT. It codes for CASSFSRDQPQHF.

This clone has a handful of counts. The chain has TRBV7-9 and TRBJ1-2, with 9 bases that match TRBD1. The CDR3 totals 14 residues. Germline V gene lookup returns CDR1 SEHNR and CDR2 FQNEAQ (reference sequence). The ends lost 5 bases at V and 8 bases at J; junction bases unmatched: 9. The CDR3 DNA sequence: TGTGCCAGCAGCAAAACCAGGACAGGGGACGGCTACACCTTC. Translated: CASSKTRTGDGYTF.

This clone was seen more than once but under ten times. This chain uses TRBV28 with TRBJ1-5; possibly TRBD1 for D (6 bases). CDR3 length: 13 residues. Per the germline V gene, CDR1 is MDHEN and CDR2 is SYDVKM. V shed 5 bases and J shed 3 bases, with 8 bases lying between them. CDR3 sequence (DNA): TGTGCCAGCAGTACAGGGCCCAATCAGCCCCAGCATTTT. This sequence encodes CASSTGPNQPQHF.

The rearrangement joins TRBV7-3 to TRBJ2-2, with a weak D call TRBD2 (6 bases). CDR1 SGHTA and CDR2 FQGTGA come from the germline V gene. V shed 1 base and J shed 4 bases, with 16 bases lying between them. This CDR3 is 17 amino acids long. CDR3 region: CASSLSGAGPGTGELFF. DNA for the CDR3: TGTGCCAGCAGCTTAAGCGGAGCGGGCCCCGGCACCGGGGAGCTGTTTTTT.

This chain links TRBV12-3 or TRBV12-4 with TRBJ2-7; unclear D gene. V was shortened by 2 bases and J by 5 bases, with 10 bases between the two germline ends. CDR3 length equals 13 residues. This CDR3 reads CASSLLAQDEQYF. CDR3 nucleotides: TGTGCCAGCAGTTTACTGGCACAAGACGAGCAGTACTTC.

This sequence joins TRBV30 and TRBJ1-5; 11 positions agree with TRBD1. Germline CDR1 reads GTSNPN; CDR2 reads SVGIG (reference sequence). CDR3 length equals 15 residues. J was trimmed by 0 bases and V by 3 bases; bases with no gene match: 1. CDR3 bases: TGTGCCTGGAGGGACAGGGGGCATAGCAATCAGCCCCAGCATTTT. Its protein product is CAWRDRGHSNQPQHF.

V gene TRBV5-1 combines with J gene TRBJ1-2, with a possible D match to TRBD1 (5 bases). The CDR3 loop spans 14 amino acids. Germline values: CDR1 SGHRS, CDR2 YFSETQ. Between the trimmed V and J ends, which lost 3 bases and 8 bases, there was a span of 17 bases. Here the CDR3 reads CASSWGGVGEGYTF. CDR3 sequence (DNA): TGCGCCAGCAGCTGGGGCGGGGTAGGGGAAGGCTACACCTTC.

This chain links TRBV5-6 with TRBJ2-6, with D possibly being TRBD2 (5 bases). The ends were cut back, 4 bases at V and 0 bases at J, with 8 bases in the middle. There are 15 residues in the CDR3. Germline lookup yields CDR1 SGHDT and CDR2 YYEEEE. CDR3 in amino acids: CASSPRVSGANVLTF. Here the CDR3 DNA reads TGTGCCAGCAGCCCGAGGGTCTCTGGGGCCAACGTCCTGACTTTC.

The chain has TRBV10-3 and TRBJ2-7; 8 nucleotides agree with TRBD1. The CDR3 extends over 13 amino acids. CDR1 and CDR2 from the germline V gene are ENHRY and SYGVKD. The V and J ends lost 6 bases and 2 bases, in that order; junction bases with no gene match: 3. The chain's CDR3 is CAIRPGQAYEQYF. CDR3 coding DNA: TGTGCCATCAGGCCGGGACAGGCCTACGAGCAGTACTTC.

The chain combines TRBV3-1 (or the pseudogene TRBV3-2) with TRBJ2-7; 8 nucleotides agree with TRBD2. With 4 bases clipped from V and 6 bases from J, the junction kept 11 bases outside the gene matches. Germline values: CDR1 LGHDT, CDR2 YNNKEL (reference sequence). The CDR3 has 15 amino acids. The CDR3 sequence is CASSLGRGPSGEQYF. The CDR3 bases are TGTGCCAGCAGCCTCGGGAGGGGACCTAGCGGCGAGCAGTACTTC.